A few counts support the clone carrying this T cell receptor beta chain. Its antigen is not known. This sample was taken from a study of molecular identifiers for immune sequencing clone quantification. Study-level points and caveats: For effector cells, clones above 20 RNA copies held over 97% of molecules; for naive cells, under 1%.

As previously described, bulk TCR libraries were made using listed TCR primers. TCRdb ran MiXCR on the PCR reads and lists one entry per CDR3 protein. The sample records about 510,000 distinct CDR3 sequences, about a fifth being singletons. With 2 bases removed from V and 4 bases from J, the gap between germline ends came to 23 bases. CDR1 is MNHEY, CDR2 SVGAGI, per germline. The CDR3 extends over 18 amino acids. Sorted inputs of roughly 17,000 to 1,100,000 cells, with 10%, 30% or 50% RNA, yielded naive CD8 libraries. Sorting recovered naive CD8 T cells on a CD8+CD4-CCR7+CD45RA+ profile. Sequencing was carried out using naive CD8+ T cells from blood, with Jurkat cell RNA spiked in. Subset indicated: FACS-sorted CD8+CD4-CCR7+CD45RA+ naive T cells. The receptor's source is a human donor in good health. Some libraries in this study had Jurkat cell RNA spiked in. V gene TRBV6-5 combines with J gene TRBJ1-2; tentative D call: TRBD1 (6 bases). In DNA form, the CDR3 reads TGTGCCAGCAGTTACACGGCCCAGGACAGACCTAGACCCTATGGCTACACCTTC. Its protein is CASSYTAQDRPRPYGYTF.